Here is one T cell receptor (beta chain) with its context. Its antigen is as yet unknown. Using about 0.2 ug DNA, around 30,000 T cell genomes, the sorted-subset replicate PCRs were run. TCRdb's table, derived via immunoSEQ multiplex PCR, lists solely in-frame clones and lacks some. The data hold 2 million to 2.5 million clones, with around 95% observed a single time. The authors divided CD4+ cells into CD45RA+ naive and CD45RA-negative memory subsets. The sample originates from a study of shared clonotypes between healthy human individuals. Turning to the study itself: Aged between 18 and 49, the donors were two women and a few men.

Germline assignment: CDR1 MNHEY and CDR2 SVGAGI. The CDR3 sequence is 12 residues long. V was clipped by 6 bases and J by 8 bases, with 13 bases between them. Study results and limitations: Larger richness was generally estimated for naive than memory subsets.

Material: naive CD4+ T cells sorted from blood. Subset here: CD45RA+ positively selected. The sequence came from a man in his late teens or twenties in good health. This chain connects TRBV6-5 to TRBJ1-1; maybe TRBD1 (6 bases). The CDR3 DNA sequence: TGTGCCAGCAGAACAGGGACACGGGAAGCTTTCTTT. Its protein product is CASRTGTREAFF.